These T cell receptor beta chains were read from a single sample in a study of T cell responses to AZD1222 COVID-19 vaccine. Profiled with immunoSEQ multiplex PCR; TCRdb holds only in-frame clones, not every one. The data contain over 110,000 clones, approximately 87% of them seen just once; the ten biggest clones take up 1.5% to 2%. The sample in question was peripheral blood, obtained 28 days after the second AZD1222 dose. These receptors were obtained from an adult who received the AZD1222 COVID-19 vaccine. CDR3s include the opening cysteine and the closing phenylalanine or tryptophan. Each record gives: J gene, clone size, V gene, D gene, CDR3 DNA, CDR3 protein. A D gene is named only where the DNA matches it firmly. Part of the rows lack a size; the others show once, few, many or a class for expanded clones.

>TRBJ1-1|.|TRBV5-6|TRBD1
TGTGCCAGCAGCGGGACAGTGAACACTGAAGCTTTCTTT
CASSGTVNTEAFF
>TRBJ1-5|.|TRBV28|.
TGTGCCAGCACAACTGACAGCCTTAGCAATCAGCCCCAGCATTTT
CASTTDSLSNQPQHF
>TRBJ1-2|few|TRBV19|TRBD1
TGTGCCAGTAGTCTCCCCGGGACAGGGGGCTTGGGCTACACCTTC
CASSLPGTGGLGYTF
>TRBJ1-6|once|TRBV7-2|.
TGTGCCAGCAGCTTGCGGGCCCGAGATTCACCCCTCCACTTT
CASSLRARDSPLHF
>TRBJ2-2|.|TRBV7-2|.
TGTGCCAGCAGTTTTGCTATAGGTGTCGGGGAGCTGTTTTTT
CASSFAIGVGELFF
>TRBJ1-1|once|TRBV18|.
TGTGCCAGCTCAGCTGACTCCGTCACTGAAGCTTTCTTT
CASSADSVTEAFF
>TRBJ1-4|.|TRBV18|.
TGTGCCAGCTCATATGCTCCTCTTAATGAAAAACTGTTTTTT
CASSYAPLNEKLFF
>TRBJ1-4|.|TRBV28|TRBD1
TGTGCCAGCAGTAGGGACAGGGTAGATGAAAAACTGTTTTTT
CASSRDRVDEKLFF
>TRBJ1-4|.|TRBV7-9|TRBD1
TGTGCCAGCAGCGCCATGTTGGGACAGTCTAATGAAAAACTGTTTTTT
CASSAMLGQSNEKLFF
>TRBJ1-6|.|TRBV21-1|.
TGTGCCACCGCGGGGTATGGGAGCTCCTATAATTCACCCCTCCACTTT
CATAGYGSSYNSPLHF
>TRBJ2-2|.|TRBV30|.
TGTGCCTGGAGTGTACTAGTCGCCAGCACCGGGGAGCTGTTTTTT
CAWSVLVASTGELFF
>TRBJ1-6|.|TRBV30|.
TGTGCCTGGACTTACGGCGGGGGTTCACCCCTCCACTTT
CAWTYGGGSPLHF
>TRBJ1-1|.|TRBV30|TRBD1
TGTGCCTGGAAGGGGGCAAGTACTGAAGCTTTCTTT
CAWKGASTEAFF
>TRBJ2-1|.|TRBV10-3|.
TGTGCCATCCAACGCAGGGACGGTGACAATGAGCAGTTCTTC
CAIQRRDGDNEQFF
>TRBJ1-1|.|TRBV11-2|.
TGTGCCAGCAGCTTCGCCGGGACACCGAACACTGAAGCTTTCTTT
CASSFAGTPNTEAFF
>TRBJ2-1|.|TRBV6-5|TRBD2
TGTGCCAGCAGCCCCGGGACTAGCGACTACAATGAGCAGTTCTTC
CASSPGTSDYNEQFF
>TRBJ1-1|.|TRBV19|.
TGTGCCAGCTTACAGGCCCGGAACACTGAAGCTTTCTTT
CASLQARNTEAFF
>TRBJ1-6|.|TRBV9|.
TGTGCCAGCAGCAACCGGGCCCCGGGGGTGTCACCCCTCCACTTT
CASSNRAPGVSPLHF
>TRBJ1-3|.|TRBV2|.
TGTGCCAGCAGTGAAAGAGAGCGTGGAAACACCATATATTTT
CASSERERGNTIYF
>TRBJ2-7|.|TRBV3-1/TRBV3-2|.
TGTGCCAGCAGCCAAAACATATTCTCCTACGAGCAGTACTTC
CASSQNIFSYEQYF
>TRBJ1-1|.|TRBV25-1|.
TGTGCCAGCAGGGGTTGGATGAACACTGAAGCTTTCTTT
CASRGWMNTEAFF
>TRBJ1-2|.|TRBV28|.
TGTGCCGGTAGCCCACACTATGGCTACACCTTC
CAGSPHYGYTF
>TRBJ2-1|.|TRBV19|TRBD2
TGTGCCAGTAGTAAGGGACGGAGAGCGGGAATCTACAATGAGCAGTTCTTC
CASSKGRRAGIYNEQFF
>TRBJ1-5|.|TRBV7-9|.
TGTGCCAGCAGCTTAGCGGAGACCGCACAGCCCCAGCATTTT
CASSLAETAQPQHF
>TRBJ1-2|.|TRBV10-3|TRBD1
TGTGCCATCAGTGAGTCTAGGACAGGGACCAACTATGGCTACACCTTC
CAISESRTGTNYGYTF
>TRBJ2-1|.|TRBV3-1/TRBV3-2|TRBD2
TGTGCCAGCAGCCCTCTAGCGGGAGGATCCTACAATGAGCAGTTCTTC
CASSPLAGGSYNEQFF
>TRBJ1-1|once|TRBV5-1|.
TGCGCCAGCAGCTTACTCCTGGGGGACACTGAAGCTTTCTTT
CASSLLLGDTEAFF
>TRBJ2-7|.|TRBV3-1/TRBV3-2|.
TGTGCCAGCAGCCCTCTATCGGGGATGGGTTCCTACGAGCAGTACTTC
CASSPLSGMGSYEQYF
>TRBJ1-1|.|TRBV5-1|.
TGCGCCAGCACCCCGGGCGTGGCCCAGAACACTGAAGCTTTCTTT
CASTPGVAQNTEAFF
>TRBJ2-2|.|TRBV27|TRBD1
TGTGCCAGCTGCAGAGTGCCGGGACAGGGAGGGGGGGAGCTGTTTTTT
CASCRVPGQGGGELFF
>TRBJ2-7|.|TRBV3-1/TRBV3-2|.
TGTGCCAGCAGCCAAGGACCACTAGCCACCGCCTACGAGCAGTACTTC
CASSQGPLATAYEQYF
>TRBJ1-5|.|TRBV5-6|.
TGTGCCAGCAGCTTGTCCACCTTGATGGGTAGCAATCAGCCCCAGCATTTT
CASSLSTLMGSNQPQHF
>TRBJ1-5|.|TRBV28|TRBD1
TGTGCCAGCAGTTTGACAGGGTTTATCAATCAGCCCCAGCATTTT
CASSLTGFINQPQHF
>TRBJ2-2|.|TRBV12-3/TRBV12-4|.
TGTGCCAGCAAAGGGGCAGCCACCGGGGAGCTGTTTTTT
CASKGAATGELFF
>TRBJ1-6|.|TRBV11-2|.
TGTGCCAGCAGCTACGGGACGGATAATTCACCCCTCCACTTT
CASSYGTDNSPLHF
>TRBJ2-5|.|TRBV3-1/TRBV3-2|TRBD1
TGTGCCAGCAGCCGTAGCCGACAGGGACAAGAGACCCAGTACTTC
CASSRSRQGQETQYF
>TRBJ1-1|once|TRBV3-1/TRBV3-2|.
TGTGCCAGCAGCCGCCAAGGACCCTACACTGAAGCTTTCTTT
CASSRQGPYTEAFF
>TRBJ2-5|.|TRBV28|.
TGTGCCAGCAGTTTATCCGGTTCTCTGAAGACCCAGTACTTC
CASSLSGSLKTQYF
>TRBJ1-5|.|TRBV6-5|TRBD1
TGTGCCAGCAGGGGGACAGGAGATCAGCCCCAGCATTTT
CASRGTGDQPQHF
>TRBJ2-3|.|TRBV7-3|TRBD2
TGTGCCAGCAGCCTCTCCGGGACTAGGGGTAGAGATACGCAGTATTTT
CASSLSGTRGRDTQYF
>TRBJ2-1|.|TRBV6-6|TRBD2
TGTGCCAGCAGTTACCGCCGACTAGCGGGAGCGGATGAGCAGTTCTTC
CASSYRRLAGADEQFF
>TRBJ1-6|.|TRBV9|.
TGTGCCAGCAGCGACCTCCGGAATGCACCCCTCCACTTT
CASSDLRNAPLHF
>TRBJ1-2|once|TRBV25-1|.
TGTGCCAGCAGTGACCCGATGGCAGCCCCCTATGGCTACACCTTC
CASSDPMAAPYGYTF
>TRBJ2-4|once|TRBV4-3|TRBD2
TGCGCCAGCAGCGTAGCCCTCACCGCGGGGGGGAACATTCAGTACTTC
CASSVALTAGGNIQYF
>TRBJ1-2|once|TRBV28|TRBD1
TGTGCCAGCAGTTTGAAGGGACAGCCTGGCGCTGGCTACACCTTC
CASSLKGQPGAGYTF
>TRBJ2-3|.|TRBV19|.
TGTGCCAGTAGTAATAAGGGACGGAAAATCACAGATACGCAGTATTTT
CASSNKGRKITDTQYF
>TRBJ2-7|few|TRBV19|.
TGTGCCAGTAGTACCGGACTACTCTACGAGCAGTACTTC
CASSTGLLYEQYF
>TRBJ1-2|.|TRBV5-4|.
TGTGCCAGCAGCTTTTCAGACGTTGGCTACACCTTC
CASSFSDVGYTF
>TRBJ2-1|.|TRBV11-2|TRBD2
TGTGCCAGCAGCTTGAGCCTAGCGGGAGTAGGTGAGCAGTTCTTC
CASSLSLAGVGEQFF
>TRBJ1-6|.|TRBV19|.
TGTGCCAGTAGTGCCCGTCTGAGCTCCTATAATTCACCCCTCCACTTT
CASSARLSSYNSPLHF
>TRBJ1-4|.|TRBV5-1|.
TGCGCCAGCAGCTCCGGAGGGGGAGGGAATGAAAAACTGTTTTTT
CASSSGGGGNEKLFF
>TRBJ1-1|.|TRBV6-1|.
TGTGCCAGCAGTGACGTTAGGGGCACTGAAGCTTTCTTT
CASSDVRGTEAFF
>TRBJ2-1|.|TRBV6-5|.
TGTGCCAGCAGTTCCAGTTTGGGGTCCTACAATGAGCAGTTCTTC
CASSSSLGSYNEQFF
>TRBJ2-1|.|TRBV5-1|.
TGCGCCAGCAACGCAGTGGGGGCGTACAATGAGCAGTTCTTC
CASNAVGAYNEQFF
>TRBJ2-3|.|TRBV14|.
TGTGCCAGCAGCCAAACTAGGGGAGTGGATACGCAGTATTTT
CASSQTRGVDTQYF
>TRBJ1-1|.|TRBV5-1|.
TGCGCCAGCAGCGTTACAGGGATGGGGAACACTGAAGCTTTCTTT
CASSVTGMGNTEAFF
>TRBJ2-1|.|TRBV28|.
TGTGCCAGCAGCCCAAGGGGTAGCGGCGTTAGGAATGAGCAGTTCTTC
CASSPRGSGVRNEQFF